This TCR beta chain emerged from a study of T cell responses to AZD1222 COVID-19 vaccine. Whole-study context: Analyses pooled second doses at about 4 or about 12 weeks.

Produced via immunoSEQ multiplex PCR; TCRdb's table is partial and in-frame only. The sample contains about 62,000 clones, 76% of which appear only once. V was cut by 5 bases and J by 11 bases, with 21 bases left in between. The length of the CDR3 is 15 residues. Germline values: CDR1 SEHNR, CDR2 FQNEAQ (reference sequence). Findings and caveats of the study: Donors in the cohort were predominantly white British and more often female, and clonal diversity was possibly underestimated.

As concerns this clone: The antigen is undetermined.

This rearrangement joins TRBV7-9 to TRBJ1-4; D ambiguous. This TCR came from an adult in good health. The material was peripheral blood, obtained on day 0 of AZD1222 vaccination. The CDR3 is CASSHPGEGPRKLFF. In DNA form, the CDR3 reads TGTGCCAGCAGCCATCCCGGGGAGGGCCCTAGGAAACTGTTTTTT.